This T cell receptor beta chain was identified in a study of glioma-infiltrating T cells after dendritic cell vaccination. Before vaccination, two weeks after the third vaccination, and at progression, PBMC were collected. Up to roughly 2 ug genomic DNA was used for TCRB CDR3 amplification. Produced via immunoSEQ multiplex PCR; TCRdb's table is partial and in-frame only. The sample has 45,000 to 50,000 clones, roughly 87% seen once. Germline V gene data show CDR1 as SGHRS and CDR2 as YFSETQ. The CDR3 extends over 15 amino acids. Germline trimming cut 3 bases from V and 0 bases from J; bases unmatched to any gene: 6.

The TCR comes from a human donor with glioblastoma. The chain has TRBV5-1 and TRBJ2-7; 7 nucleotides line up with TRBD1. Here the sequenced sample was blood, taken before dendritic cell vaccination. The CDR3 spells CASSSGQTSSYEQYF. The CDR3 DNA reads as TGCGCCAGCAGCTCGGGACAGACGAGCTCCTACGAGCAGTACTTC.